Listed below are T cell receptor beta chains from one sample, sequenced in a study of T cell therapy after organ transplantation. The assay was immunoSEQ multiplex PCR, and TCRdb's table has in-frame clones only and misses some. Here the sample spans under 5,500 clones, 65% to 70% being singletons. No antigens are known for them. Sequenced here: CD8+ T cells from blood, sampled after autologous CMV-specific T cell therapy. These receptors originate from a human patient who had received a solid organ transplant and had CMV disease. The graft donor may have contributed some T cells. The CDR3 runs from the conserved cysteine through the conserved F or W. D genes are given only for firm matches. Clone size is not always given. Where it is, it says once, few, many or a class for expanded clones.

abundance: NA; d_gene: TRBD2; len: 13; v_gene: TRBV5-4; j_gene: TRBJ2-1; CDR3aa: CASSLGRERGQFF; CDR3nt: TGTGCCAGCAGCTTGGGGCGGGAGAGAGGTCAGTTCTTC
abundance: NA; d_gene: TRBD1; len: 14; v_gene: TRBV5-1; j_gene: TRBJ1-1; CDR3aa: CASSWDRGYTEAFF; CDR3nt: TGCGCCAGCAGCTGGGACAGGGGTTACACTGAAGCTTTCTTT
abundance: NA; d_gene: TRBD1; len: 15; v_gene: TRBV5-1; j_gene: TRBJ2-5; CDR3aa: CASSPGQGAGETQYF; CDR3nt: TGCGCCAGCAGCCCGGGACAGGGGGCTGGAGAGACCCAGTACTTC
abundance: few; d_gene: NA; len: 11; v_gene: TRBV27; j_gene: TRBJ2-2; CDR3aa: CASSSGGELFF; CDR3nt: TGTGCCAGCAGTTCGGGCGGGGAGCTGTTTTTT
abundance: once; d_gene: TRBD1; len: 16; v_gene: TRBV6-5; j_gene: TRBJ1-2; CDR3aa: CASSLSPSTGNYGYTF; CDR3nt: TGTGCCAGCAGTTTATCTCCCTCGACAGGGAACTATGGCTACACCTTC
abundance: NA; d_gene: NA; len: 12; v_gene: TRBV6-5; j_gene: TRBJ2-7; CDR3aa: CASSYGRYEQYF; CDR3nt: TGTGCCAGCAGTTACGGACGCTACGAGCAGTACTTC
abundance: NA; d_gene: NA; len: 14; v_gene: TRBV27; j_gene: TRBJ1-3; CDR3aa: CASSFSSSGNTIYF; CDR3nt: TGTGCCAGCAGTTTCTCCTCCTCTGGAAACACCATATATTTT
abundance: few; d_gene: NA; len: 15; v_gene: TRBV4-1; j_gene: TRBJ2-5; CDR3aa: CASSQDDSGLETQYF; CDR3nt: TGCGCCAGCAGCCAAGATGATTCAGGGTTGGAGACCCAGTACTTC
abundance: NA; d_gene: NA; len: 17; v_gene: TRBV4-1; j_gene: TRBJ1-1; CDR3aa: CASSQDRTAYMNTEAFF; CDR3nt: TGCGCCAGCAGCCAAGATCGGACAGCGTACATGAACACTGAAGCTTTCTTT
abundance: NA; d_gene: TRBD1; len: 12; v_gene: TRBV5-4; j_gene: TRBJ1-1; CDR3aa: CASSPRTGRAFF; CDR3nt: TGTGCCAGCAGCCCCAGGACAGGGAGGGCTTTCTTT
abundance: NA; d_gene: TRBD1; len: 19; v_gene: TRBV18; j_gene: TRBJ2-7; CDR3aa: CASSPNPGTGESFLREQYF; CDR3nt: TGTGCCAGCTCACCTAATCCCGGGACAGGGGAAAGTTTCCTCCGGGAGCAGTACTTC